The 22 T cell receptor beta chains listed next were all sequenced from one sample in a study of T cell responses to AZD1222 COVID-19 vaccine. Profiled with immunoSEQ multiplex PCR; TCRdb holds only in-frame clones, not every one. The sample carries over 100,000 clones, 90% to 95% recorded once. Source: peripheral blood, taken on day 0 of AZD1222 vaccination. These receptors came from an adult in good health.

The chain carries TRBV6-2 or TRBV6-3 and TRBJ1-6, with D perhaps matching TRBD1 (5 bases). V dropped 5 bases and J dropped 6 bases, with 11 bases sitting between them. The V gene's germline CDR1 is MNHEY and CDR2 SVGEGT. This CDR3 has 14 residues. The CDR3 loop is CASSNGTPNSPLHF. CDR3 DNA sequence: TGTGCCAGCAGTAATGGGACCCCTAATTCACCCCTCCACTTT.

CDR3 residues: CAIGHSGANVLTF. CDR3 sequence (DNA): TGTGCCATCGGGCACTCTGGGGCCAACGTCCTGACTTTC. The chain carries TRBV10-3 and TRBJ2-6; no clear D. Between the trimmed V and J ends, which lost 8 bases and 0 bases, there was a span of 5 bases. The germline V gene encodes CDR1 ENHRY and CDR2 SYGVKD. The CDR3 length is 13 residues.

Concerning this clone: Other DNA sequences within the sample encode an identical CDR3. The gene calls are TRBV9 and TRBJ1-1; D call uncertain. Trimming removed 0 bases at V and 0 bases at J, with 3 bases between. CDR3 length: 13 residues. The germline CDR1 and CDR2 sequences are SGDLS and YYNGEE. CDR3 sequence (DNA): TGTGCCAGCAGCGTAGCAGTGAACACTGAAGCTTTCTTT. Translation: CASSVAVNTEAFF.

This clone was counted between two and nine times. This chain links TRBV4-3 with TRBJ2-4, with D perhaps matching TRBD1 or TRBD2 (6 bases each). CDR1 is LGHNA and CDR2 is YSLEER in the germline V gene. Trimming pared 0 bases from V and 8 bases from J, leaving 11 bases between. The CDR3 consists of 14 residues. DNA of the CDR3: TGCGCCAGCAGCCAAGACAGGAGGGGGTACATTCAGTACTTC. Residues: CASSQDRRGYIQYF.

The chain combines TRBV12-3 or TRBV12-4 with TRBJ2-7; D gene ambiguous. CDR3 size: 13 residues. The V end was cut by 7 bases, the J end by 8 bases, with 18 bases between. The CDR3 spells CASNRGRPSQQYF. The CDR3, as DNA: TGTGCCAGCAATCGCGGCAGACCCTCCCAGCAGTACTTC.

The CDR3, as DNA: TGTGCCAGCAGCCAAGGTTCGACGGTGAACACTGAAGCTTTCTTT. Its translation is CASSQGSTVNTEAFF. This rearrangement joins TRBV14 to TRBJ1-1; D unresolved. Germline assignment: CDR1 SGHDN and CDR2 FVKESK. This CDR3 has 15 residues. Trimming left V 1 base short and J 0 bases short, with 9 bases between.

The chain joins TRBV4-1 to TRBJ2-1; D is perhaps TRBD1 (5 bases). This CDR3 comprises 16 residues. Between the trimmed V and J ends, which lost 0 bases and 2 bases, there was a span of 11 bases. Per germline, CDR1 MGHRA and CDR2 YSYEKL. Here the CDR3 DNA reads TGCGCCAGCAGCCAAGAGTCAGGGCCCCCCTACAATGAGCAGTTCTTC. It encodes CASSQESGPPYNEQFF.

This clone was picked up one time. The CDR3 nucleotides are TGTGCCAGCAGCGTACTGGGGAGCGTAGCTAATGAAAAACTGTTTTTT. This gives the protein CASSVLGSVANEKLFF. The chain joins TRBV9 to TRBJ1-4; D ambiguous. This CDR3 is 16 amino acids long. The germline gives CDR1 SGDLS, CDR2 YYNGEE. V lost 1 base and J 3 bases, leaving 13 bases between the germline ends.

The gene calls are TRBV7-2 and TRBJ1-1, with D perhaps matching TRBD1 (5 bases). The V end lost 7 bases, the J end lost 5 bases, and 11 bases lay between the germline ends. Germline V gene data show CDR1 as SGHTA and CDR2 as FQGNSA. The CDR3 covers 12 residues. CDR3: CASTRGGTEAFF. DNA for the CDR3: TGTGCCAGCACCCGGGGGGGGACTGAAGCTTTCTTT.

The rearrangement joins TRBV28 to TRBJ2-4, with 10 bases matching TRBD1. The CDR3 has 15 amino acids. In germline, CDR1 is MDHEN, CDR2 SYDVKM. V was pared by 7 bases and J by 8 bases, with 11 bases of the junction left unmatched. The CDR3 protein is CASKAGGQGLDIQYF. In nucleotides, the CDR3 is TGTGCCAGCAAGGCCGGGGGACAGGGGTTGGACATTCAGTACTTC.

The CDR3 region has the DNA TGTGCCAGTAATCAGGGCCAGCGAAACACCGGGGAGCTGTTTTTT. It is translated as CASNQGQRNTGELFF. V gene TRBV19 combines with J gene TRBJ2-2; weak D call: TRBD1 (5 bases). The CDR3 runs 15 residues. Germline CDR1 LNHDA, CDR2 SQIVND (reference sequence). The V gene lost 7 bases and the J gene lost 2 bases, with 14 bases spanning the gap.

The table lists this clone with a count of one. V is TRBV7-9 and J is TRBJ2-1, with D perhaps TRBD2 (6 bases). CDR1 SEHNR and CDR2 FQNEAQ come from the germline V gene (reference sequence). This CDR3 spans 13 amino acids. The ends were cut back, 5 bases at V and 3 bases at J, with 8 bases in the middle. The CDR3 reads CASSGGFYNEQFF. CDR3 DNA: TGTGCCAGCAGCGGGGGGTTCTACAATGAGCAGTTCTTC.

The genes are TRBV28 and TRBJ1-2; D remains unclear. Looked up from germline, CDR1 is MDHEN and CDR2 is SYDVKM. Between the trimmed V and J ends, which lost 6 bases and 3 bases, there was a span of 5 bases. The length of the CDR3 is 11 residues. Written as DNA, the CDR3 is TGTGCCAGCAGGCAGTACTATGGCTACACCTTC. It encodes CASRQYYGYTF.

This chain joins TRBV30 and TRBJ1-3; possible D gene TRBD1, 6 bases. This CDR3 region has 15 residues. V was cut by 0 bases and J by 2 bases, with 11 bases left in between. Germline CDR1 reads GTSNPN; CDR2 reads SVGIG (reference sequence). The CDR3 DNA is TGTGCCTGGAGTGTACGCAGGGGCCCTGGAAACACCATATATTTT. Its protein product is CAWSVRRGPGNTIYF.

J is TRBJ2-7 and V is TRBV6-6; perhaps D is TRBD1 or TRBD2 (5 bases each). V gave up 6 bases and J gave up 7 bases, with 19 bases separating them. The germline V gene encodes CDR1 MNHNY and CDR2 SVGAGI (reference sequence). CDR3 length equals 14 residues. The CDR3 reads CASRHPGTRWEQYF. The CDR3 bases are TGTGCCAGCAGGCATCCGGGGACGAGGTGGGAGCAGTACTTC.

V and J are TRBV28 and TRBJ1-4; tentative D call: TRBD1 (5 bases). V was pared by 6 bases and J by 3 bases, with 8 bases between. The CDR3 covers 13 residues. Germline CDR1 and CDR2: MDHEN and SYDVKM. The CDR3 is CASRGGSNEKLFF. As DNA, the CDR3 is TGTGCCAGCAGGGGGGGGTCTAATGAAAAACTGTTTTTT. The whole variable domain, remainder taken from reference TRBV28 and TRBJ1-4, is DVKVTQSSRYLVKRTGEKVFLECVQDMDHENMFWYRQDPGLGLRLIYFSYDVKMKEKGDIPEGYSVSREKKERFSLILESASTNQTSMYLCASRGGSNEKLFFGSGTQLSVL.

The chain links TRBV5-1 to TRBJ1-6, with D maybe TRBD1 (6 bases). V was trimmed by 0 bases and J by 10 bases, leaving 8 bases between them. The CDR3 runs to 13 residues. The germline CDR1 and CDR2 sequences are SGHRS and YFSETQ. The CDR3 loop reads CASSLEGQSPLHF. The CDR3 DNA reads as TGCGCCAGCAGCTTGGAGGGACAATCACCCCTCCACTTT. Together with reference TRBV5-1 and TRBJ1-6, the CDR3 gives the full variable domain: KAGVTQTPRYLIKTRGQQVTLSCSPISGHRSVSWYQQTPGQGLQFLFEYFSETQRNKGNFPGRFSGRQFSNSRSEMNVSTLELGDSALYLCASSLEGQSPLHFGNGTRLTVT.

The chain couples TRBV4-1 to TRBJ2-1, with 13 bases identical to TRBD2. Trimming at V came to 1 base and at J to 8 bases, leaving 14 bases not matched to a gene. The CDR3 has 19 residues. The germline CDR1 and CDR2 sequences are MGHRA and YSYEKL. The CDR3 DNA sequence: TGCGCCAGCAGCCAAGGGCTGGTTATGGGACTAGCGGGGAGGGATGAGCAGTTCTTC. Translating gives CASSQGLVMGLAGRDEQFF.

V is TRBV27 and J is TRBJ1-1, with D maybe TRBD1 (6 bases). The CDR3 contains 14 residues. The V end was cut by 5 bases, the J end by 6 bases, with 16 bases between. The V gene's germline CDR1 is MNHEY and CDR2 SMNVEV (reference sequence). The CDR3: CASSPVNRVPEAFF. The CDR3 DNA reads TGTGCCAGCAGTCCGGTTAACAGGGTCCCTGAAGCTTTCTTT.

The chain has TRBV28 and TRBJ2-2; a weak D match, TRBD2 (6 bases). The CDR3 has 17 amino acids. CDR1 and CDR2 (germline): MDHEN, SYDVKM. Trimming took 7 bases from V and 3 from J, leaving 21 bases between them. The CDR3 nucleotides read TGTGCCAGCACCCTTTTCGGGGGATCGGGGTACACCGGGGAGCTGTTTTTT. This sequence encodes CASTLFGGSGYTGELFF. Full variable domain (missing parts from reference TRBV28 and TRBJ2-2): DVKVTQSSRYLVKRTGEKVFLECVQDMDHENMFWYRQDPGLGLRLIYFSYDVKMKEKGDIPEGYSVSREKKERFSLILESASTNQTSMYLCASTLFGGSGYTGELFFGEGSRLTVL.

The chain recombines TRBV4-3 with TRBJ2-3; 7 bases are a match to TRBD2. Trimming cost V 2 bases and J 7 bases; bases outside gene matches: 9. Germline V gene sequence: CDR1 LGHNA, CDR2 YSLEER. The CDR3 has 15 residues. The CDR3 region is CASSQSSGDYYTQYF. CDR3 bases: TGCGCCAGCAGCCAAAGCAGCGGGGATTACTATACGCAGTATTTT.

This chain uses TRBV27 with TRBJ1-5; D remains ambiguous. V lost 3 bases to trimming and J lost 2 bases, with 5 bases between them. Germline CDR1 reads MNHEY; CDR2 reads SMNVEV (reference sequence). The CDR3 runs 13 residues. The chain's CDR3 is CASSFQRNQPQHF. CDR3 DNA sequence: TGTGCCAGCAGTTTCCAGCGCAATCAGCCCCAGCATTTT.